What follows is one T cell receptor beta chain and its context. This specimen comes from a study of neoadjuvant anti-PD-1 for oral cavity cancer. Between the trimmed V and J ends, which lost 3 bases and 9 bases, there was a span of 14 bases. Germline loops: CDR1 SGDLS, CDR2 YYNGEE. This CDR3 has 13 residues. Using immunoSEQ multiplex PCR, the repertoire was profiled, and TCRdb retains in-frame clones only, with some absent. This table has about 9,500 clones, just under 70% appearing once. Time point defined: after neoadjuvant nivolumab, at surgical resection. The TCR originated in a person aged 35 to 85 with oral cavity squamous cell carcinoma. The V call is TRBV9, the J call TRBJ2-3, with a weak D call TRBD2 (7 bases). The sample was PBMCs, taken after nivolumab (anti-PD-1) treatment. Here the CDR3 reads CASSAEGGRTQYF. As DNA, the CDR3 is TGTGCCAGCAGCGCCGAGGGGGGGCGCACGCAGTATTTT. The variable domain in full, with the rest retrieved from reference TRBV9 and TRBJ2-3, is DSGVTQTPKHLITATGQRVTLRCSPRSGDLSVYWYQQSLDQGLQFLIQYYNGEERAKGNILERFSAQQFPDLHSELNLSSLELGDSALYFCASSAEGGRTQYFGPGTRLTVL.